This entry lists 9 T cell receptor beta chains sequenced from one sample in a study of somatic mutations in cytotoxic T cells in rheumatoid arthritis. The protocol was immunoSEQ multiplex PCR, while the TCRdb copy is restricted to in-frame clones and leaves out a portion. The sample shows approximately 30,000 clones, roughly 87% of them seen only once. Material: CD8+ T cells sorted from blood. Source of these receptors: a man aged 50-60 years in good health.

The V call is TRBV5-5, the J call TRBJ2-7; no reliable D call. CDR3 length: 14 residues. Germline V lookup: CDR1 SGHKS, CDR2 YYEKEE (reference sequence). Deletions cut 0 bases from V and 2 bases from J, with 9 bases between. CDR3 in amino acids: CASSLGLGTYEQYF. CDR3 in DNA: TGTGCCAGCAGCTTGGGTCTAGGGACCTACGAGCAGTACTTC.

The rearrangement joins TRBV2 to TRBJ1-2; D uncertain. In germline, CDR1 is SNHLY, CDR2 FYNNEI. CDR3 size: 11 residues. The V end was cut by 6 bases, the J end by 8 bases, with 10 bases between. CDR3 in amino acids: CASRSGRGYTF. CDR3 in DNA: TGTGCCAGCAGATCGGGGAGAGGCTACACCTTC.

The chain employs TRBV27 and TRBJ2-1; no reliable D call. The V and J ends lost 2 bases and 4 bases respectively, with 12 bases between them. The germline V gene encodes CDR1 MNHEY and CDR2 SMNVEV (reference sequence). This CDR3 is built from 15 residues. CDR3 in amino acids: CASSLNFEPYNEQFF. The CDR3 DNA follows: TGTGCCAGCAGTTTAAATTTCGAACCGTACAATGAGCAGTTCTTC.

The chain couples TRBV7-8 to TRBJ1-3; D ambiguous. This CDR3 has 15 residues. Germline V gene lookup returns CDR1 SGHVS and CDR2 FQNEAQ. V gave up 6 bases and J gave up 0 bases, with 12 bases separating them. CDR3 in amino acids: CASSSEGGSGNTIYF. For the CDR3, the DNA is TGTGCCAGCAGTTCCGAAGGAGGCTCTGGAAACACCATATATTTT.

The genes are TRBV27 and TRBJ2-7; possibly TRBD1 for D (6 bases). The ends were cut back, 5 bases at V and 4 bases at J, with 12 bases in the middle. The CDR3 is 13 residues long. Germline lookup yields CDR1 MNHEY and CDR2 SMNVEV (reference sequence). The CDR3 DNA follows: TGTGCCAGCAGTATACAGGGTGGGTACGAGCAGTACTTC. It encodes CASSIQGGYEQYF.

The V gene is TRBV13, the J gene TRBJ2-1, with TRBD2 as a possible D gene (6 bases). Between the trimmed V and J ends, which lost 1 base and 5 bases, there was a span of 18 bases. Germline-derived CDR1 and CDR2 are PRHDT and FYEKMQ (reference sequence). This CDR3 has 17 amino acids. CDR3 loop: CASSLEGFGSGNNEQFF. The CDR3, as DNA: TGTGCCAGCAGCTTAGAGGGTTTCGGGAGTGGGAACAATGAGCAGTTCTTC.

J is TRBJ1-5 and V is TRBV6-4, with D perhaps TRBD1 (6 bases). Germline V gives CDR1 MRHNA, CDR2 SNTAGT. Trimming removed 6 bases at V and 4 bases at J, with 13 bases between. The CDR3 runs to 14 residues. The CDR3 DNA sequence: TGTGCCAGCAGGGCCCACAGGGAAAATCAGCCCCAGCATTTT. Encoded protein: CASRAHRENQPQHF.

This clone turned up a few times. The V and J genes are TRBV7-9 and TRBJ1-2, with D maybe TRBD1 (5 bases). The germline CDR1 and CDR2 sequences are SEHNR and FQNEAQ (reference sequence). Trimming left V 8 bases short and J 2 bases short, with 12 bases between. This CDR3 spans 13 amino acids. CDR3 coding DNA: TGTGCCAGCGTGGGGGGGATAAACTATGGCTACACCTTC. Translating it yields CASVGGINYGYTF.

In this sample, this clone turned up once. This chain connects TRBV13 to TRBJ2-7; D ambiguous. This CDR3 contains 12 residues. Germline V gene data show CDR1 as PRHDT and CDR2 as FYEKMQ (reference sequence). Between the trimmed V and J ends, which lost 2 bases and 6 bases, there was a span of 8 bases. CDR3 region: CASSLSLAEQYF. The CDR3 DNA is TGTGCCAGCAGCTTAAGCTTAGCCGAGCAGTACTTC.